This T cell receptor (beta chain) was captured in a study of PD-1 blockade in classical Hodgkin lymphoma. Notes on the study in general: Newly diagnosed patients were reported to start with lower TCR diversity than healthy donors.

Time point of the sample: cycle 4 day 1 (C4D1), after 6 weeks of nivolumab. All patients experienced relapse after autologous stem cell transplantation, and brentuximab vedotin exposure was variable. This clone was observed once. Antigen: not known. CDR1 is DFQATT and CDR2 is SNEGSKA in the germline V gene (reference sequence). The CDR3 is 11 residues long. V lost 6 bases and J 4 bases, leaving 9 bases between the germline ends. The protocol was immunoSEQ multiplex PCR, while the TCRdb copy is restricted to in-frame clones and leaves out a portion. The table has some 39,000 clones, around 80% seen once.

The TCR comes from a human donor with classical Hodgkin lymphoma. The sequences come from peripheral blood mononuclear cells (PBMCs), collected before the fourth cycle of nivolumab. This rearrangement joins TRBV20-1 to TRBJ1-2; D remains ambiguous. For the CDR3, the DNA is TGCAGTGCCCAGTGGGCCTATGGCTACACCTTC. Protein sequence: CSAQWAYGYTF.